What follows are 26 T cell receptor beta chains derived from one specimen sequenced in a study of blood T cells in healthy people across ages. Then a second PCR, running roughly 7 to 11 cycles, was carried out with a sample-barcoded 5' primer and a J-beta primer mix. TCRdb independently ran MiXCR on the 5' RACE reads; one entry per CDR3 protein. The data contain 800,000 to 1,300,000 distinct CDR3 sequences, under 30% of them seen just once; the ten biggest clones take up approximately 0.75%. These records were also assigned to another study, of T cells of mothers and their children.

The specimen was blood. These receptors were obtained from a girl aged 2-10 years in good health.

The chain recombines TRBV9 with TRBJ2-7; D is uncertain. V was cut by 1 base and J by 2 bases, with 10 bases left in between. This CDR3 spans 14 amino acids. CDR1 and CDR2 from the germline V gene are SGDLS and YYNGEE. CDR3 coding DNA: TGTGCCAGCAGCGTAATGGCGGATACCTACGAGCAGTACTTC. This translates into CASSVMADTYEQYF.

This clonotype was seen a few times. The rearrangement joins TRBV28 to TRBJ2-4; D is possibly TRBD2 (5 bases). Germline CDR1 MDHEN, CDR2 SYDVKM. The germline V and J ends were trimmed by 1 base and 0 bases, with 13 bases remaining between them. This CDR3 region has 17 residues. CDR3 bases: TGTGCCAGCAGTTTATTCCGGGGTGGTATAGCCAAAAACATTCAGTACTTC. Translation: CASSLFRGGIAKNIQYF.

In this sample, this clonotype turned up a few times. This chain joins TRBV6-2 or TRBV6-3 and TRBJ1-2; D not certain. This CDR3 contains 14 residues. In germline, CDR1 is MNHEY, CDR2 SVGEGT. Trimming pared 0 bases from V and 5 bases from J, leaving 10 bases between. DNA of the CDR3: TGTGCCAGCAGTTACTCCACAGAGCCTTATGGCTACACCTTC. Translating gives CASSYSTEPYGYTF.

The V and J genes are TRBV9 and TRBJ2-5, with D uncertain. The V gene's germline CDR1 is SGDLS and CDR2 YYNGEE. The CDR3 spans 14 residues. Deletions cut 0 bases from V and 10 bases from J, with 16 bases between. The CDR3 loop reads CASSVATHSYDQYF. The CDR3 DNA is TGTGCCAGCAGCGTAGCAACACACTCCTACGACCAGTACTTC.

This clonotype has just one count. The chain has TRBV27 and TRBJ2-7; D might be TRBD2 (6 bases). The V end was cut by 5 bases, the J end by 5 bases, with 19 bases between. Germline CDR1 MNHEY, CDR2 SMNVEV (reference sequence). The CDR3 sequence is 15 residues long. The CDR3 coding sequence is TGTGCCAGCAGTGACGGGCCCGGGGGTCCTAACGAGCAGTACTTC. Translated, it gives CASSDGPGGPNEQYF.

The J gene is TRBJ2-7, the V gene TRBV29-1; 8 positions agree with TRBD1. Germline V gene sequence: CDR1 SQVTM, CDR2 ANQGSEA. This CDR3 comprises 14 residues. V was clipped by 6 bases and J by 3 bases; unmatched bases: 10. This CDR3 reads CSVGAPGQDYEQYF. CDR3 coding DNA: TGCAGCGTCGGAGCTCCGGGACAGGACTACGAGCAGTACTTC.

This rearrangement joins TRBV7-6 to TRBJ2-3; D might be TRBD2 (6 bases). Germline V CDR1 and CDR2: SGHVS, FNYEAQ. This CDR3 has 15 amino acids. V was shortened by 10 bases and J by 6 bases, with 23 bases between the two germline ends. CDR3: CATQPGLKTFDTQYF. The CDR3 DNA reads as TGTGCCACACAACCGGGACTCAAAACCTTTGATACGCAGTATTTT.

The rearrangement joins TRBV5-1 to TRBJ2-7, with D tentatively TRBD1 (6 bases). V was shortened by 5 bases and J by 5 bases, with 20 bases between the two germline ends. CDR1 is SGHRS and CDR2 is YFSETQ in the germline V gene. The CDR3 has 15 residues. The DNA for the CDR3 is TGCGCCAGCAGTTTTAAACAGGGTATGGTCAACGAGCAGTACTTC. This encodes CASSFKQGMVNEQYF.

The chain is built from TRBV6-5 and TRBJ2-7, with unresolved D. CDR3 length equals 14 residues. The V and J ends lost 4 bases and 0 bases respectively, with 10 bases between them. CDR1 is MNHEY and CDR2 is SVGAGI in the germline V gene. The CDR3 protein is CASSFADDSYEQYF. The CDR3, as DNA: TGTGCCAGCAGTTTCGCTGATGACTCCTACGAGCAGTACTTC.

The chain links TRBV24-1 to TRBJ2-2; TRBD2 aligns across 13 bases. There are 14 residues in the CDR3. CDR1 and CDR2 (germline): KGHDR, SFDVKD. V shed 8 bases, J shed 6 bases, and the junction held 2 bases outside the gene matches. CDR3 nucleotides: TGTGCCACCACGGGACTAGCGGGGTCCGGGGAGCTGTTTTTT. Its translation is CATTGLAGSGELFF.

This clonotype was seen a few times. Germline and junction disagree at one end, which may indicate a read error. The CDR3 here is CAGSLMAALQDIQYF. Here the CDR3 DNA reads TGTGCCGGCAGTTTAATGGCGGCCCTGCAGGACATTCAGTACTTC. The chain combines TRBV27 with TRBJ2-4, with unresolved D. This CDR3 is built from 15 residues. CDR1 MNHEY and CDR2 SMNVEV come from the germline V gene (reference sequence).

The chain combines TRBV7-9 with TRBJ1-2; D ambiguous. V gave up 5 bases and J gave up 2 bases, with 12 bases separating them. This CDR3 spans 14 amino acids. Germline CDR1 reads SEHNR; CDR2 reads FQNEAQ (reference sequence). Here the CDR3 reads CASSQLGYNYGYTF. The CDR3 bases are TGTGCCAGCAGCCAGCTCGGGTACAACTATGGCTACACCTTC.

The chain joins TRBV29-1 to TRBJ2-1; TRBD2 aligns across 9 bases. J gave up 8 bases and V 7 bases, and 6 bases lay outside the gene matches. The CDR3 contains 12 residues. Germline V gene lookup returns CDR1 SQVTM and CDR2 ANQGSEA. The chain's CDR3 is CSARLAVDEQFF. CDR3 nucleotide sequence: TGCAGCGCGCGACTAGCGGTGGATGAGCAGTTCTTC.

The rearrangement joins TRBV29-1 to TRBJ2-5; 9 bases are shared with TRBD1. Matching the DNA end better, TRBJ2-1 makes the J call doubtful. The CDR3 contains 15 residues. Germline V gene data show CDR1 as SQVTM and CDR2 as ANQGSEA. CDR3 coding DNA: TGCAGCGCCGAGAACAGGGGGCTGGGCTACAATGAGCAGTTCTTC. This translates into CSAENRGLGYNEQFF.

The J gene is TRBJ2-5, the V gene TRBV5-1; D unclear. Germline-derived CDR1 and CDR2 are SGHRS and YFSETQ. Trimming took 2 bases from V and 1 from J, leaving 9 bases between them. This CDR3 spans 14 amino acids. DNA of the CDR3: TGCGCCAGCAGCTTAACGTTATCCCAAGAGACCCAGTACTTC. Translated, it gives CASSLTLSQETQYF.

This chain uses TRBV7-2 with TRBJ2-1; D possibly corresponds to TRBD2 (6 bases). Germline lookup yields CDR1 SGHTA and CDR2 FQGNSA. Trimming cost V 4 bases and J 3 bases, with 16 bases left between them. CDR3 length: 16 amino acids. CDR3 amino acids: CASSSPGAGVYNEQFF. CDR3 in DNA: TGTGCCAGCAGCTCGCCGGGAGCGGGTGTCTACAATGAGCAGTTCTTC.

The chain employs TRBV6-1 and TRBJ1-1, with a tentative D call TRBD1 (5 bases). The CDR3 loop spans 12 amino acids. V shed 8 bases and J shed 6 bases, with 13 bases lying between them. Germline V gives CDR1 MNHNS, CDR2 SASEGT. In DNA form, the CDR3 reads TGTGCCAGCGGGGGTGGGTTCCCTGAAGCTTTCTTT. Its translation is CASGGGFPEAFF.

V is TRBV20-1 and J is TRBJ2-3, with 9 bases aligning to TRBD2. This CDR3 contains 17 residues. Trimming took 3 bases from V and 2 from J; bases not matched to a gene: 12. CDR1 DFQATT and CDR2 SNEGSKA come from the germline V gene (reference sequence). This CDR3 is CSARLAGQVGNTDTQYF. As DNA, the CDR3 is TGCAGTGCTAGGCTAGCGGGGCAGGTGGGAAACACAGATACGCAGTATTTT.

The chain uses TRBV28 and TRBJ2-5; a possible D gene is TRBD1 (5 bases). The germline gives CDR1 MDHEN, CDR2 SYDVKM. Trimming removed 4 bases at V and 1 base at J, with 16 bases between. The CDR3 spans 16 residues. CDR3 sequence reads: CASSSIPQALQETQYF. CDR3 bases: TGTGCCAGCAGTTCTATCCCACAGGCTCTCCAAGAGACCCAGTACTTC.

This clonotype was counted a few times. This chain connects TRBV28 to TRBJ2-5, with TRBD1 identical over 9 bases. Germline V lookup: CDR1 MDHEN, CDR2 SYDVKM. Trimming took 8 bases from V and 11 from J; bases not matched to a gene: 15. The CDR3 runs 14 residues. This CDR3 reads CASSGQGPHVKQYF. The CDR3 nucleotides read TGTGCCAGCTCCGGACAGGGGCCACACGTCAAGCAGTACTTC. The complete variable domain, with remaining parts taken from reference TRBV28 and TRBJ2-5, reads DVKVTQSSRYLVKRTGEKVFLECVQDMDHENMFWYRQDPGLGLRLIYFSYDVKMKEKGDIPEGYSVSREKKERFSLILESASTNQTSMYLCASSGQGPHVKQYFGPGTRLLVL.

This clonotype was detected a few times. V gene TRBV7-2 combines with J gene TRBJ1-1, with no clear D. The germline V gene has CDR1 SGHTA and CDR2 FQGNSA. Trimming pared 3 bases from V and 5 bases from J, leaving 10 bases between. The length of the CDR3 is 13 residues. The CDR3 loop reads CASSFKPRTEAFF. The CDR3 DNA follows: TGTGCCAGCAGCTTCAAACCCCGGACTGAAGCTTTCTTT.

In this sample, this clonotype turned up a few times. The chain has TRBV7-3 and TRBJ2-6; D gene uncertain. This CDR3 contains 15 residues. Germline CDR1 and CDR2: SGHTA and FQGTGA. Deletions cut 5 bases from V and 2 bases from J, with 10 bases between. As DNA, the CDR3 is TGTGCCAGCAGCGCCTCCTCCACTGGGGCCAACGTCCTGACTTTC. Translating it yields CASSASSTGANVLTF. Looking up the rest from reference TRBV7-3 and TRBJ2-6 gives the full variable domain: GAGVSQTPSNKVTEKGKYVELRCDPISGHTALYWYRQSLGQGPEFLIYFQGTGAADDSGLPNDRFFAVRPEGSVSTLKIQRTERGDSAVYLCASSASSTGANVLTFGAGSRLTVL.

The chain links TRBV7-9 to TRBJ2-5; D perhaps matches TRBD1 (6 bases). The J call may be in error: the DNA end matches TRBJ2-7 better. The CDR3 loop spans 14 amino acids. Germline assignment: CDR1 SEHNR and CDR2 FQNEAQ (reference sequence). The CDR3 coding sequence is TGTGCCAGCAGCTCGGACAGTCTCTCCTACGAGCAGTACTTC. Translation: CASSSDSLSYEQYF.

In its sample, this clonotype was seen a few times. The chain employs TRBV29-1 and TRBJ2-5; the D is unclear. Germline V gene lookup returns CDR1 SQVTM and CDR2 ANQGSEA. Trimming removed 8 bases at V and 5 bases at J, with 6 bases between. This CDR3 has 9 amino acids. CDR3 in amino acids: CSIGETQYF. The CDR3 region has the DNA TGCAGCATCGGGGAGACCCAGTACTTC.

The rearrangement joins TRBV5-6 to TRBJ2-7; 9 bases match TRBD1. V was pared by 3 bases and J by 3 bases, with 4 bases of the junction left unmatched. The germline CDR1 and CDR2 sequences are SGHDT and YYEEEE. The CDR3 is made up of 14 amino acids. The chain's CDR3 is CASSYGQGNYEQYF. The CDR3 region has the DNA TGTGCCAGCAGCTACGGACAGGGGAACTACGAGCAGTACTTC.

The chain combines TRBV7-2 with TRBJ1-5, with D tentatively TRBD1 (6 bases). The CDR3 totals 13 residues. The germline CDR1 and CDR2 sequences are SGHTA and FQGNSA. Trimming shortened V by 3 bases and J by 9 bases, and 12 bases separated the two germline ends. In DNA, the CDR3 is TGTGCCAGCAGCTTTGAGGACAGACGGCCCCAGCATTTT. Protein: CASSFEDRRPQHF.